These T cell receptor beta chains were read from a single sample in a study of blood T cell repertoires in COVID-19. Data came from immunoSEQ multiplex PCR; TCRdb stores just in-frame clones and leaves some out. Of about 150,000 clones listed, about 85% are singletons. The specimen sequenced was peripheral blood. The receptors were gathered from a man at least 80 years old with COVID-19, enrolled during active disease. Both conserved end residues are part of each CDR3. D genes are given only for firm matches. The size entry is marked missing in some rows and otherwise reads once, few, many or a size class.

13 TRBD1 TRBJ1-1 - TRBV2 CASSEVGDRVAFF TGTGCCAGCAGTGAAGTTGGGGACAGGGTGGCTTTCTTT
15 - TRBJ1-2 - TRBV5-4 CASSLRTEANYGYTF TGTGCCAGCAGCTTGCGGACAGAAGCTAACTATGGCTACACCTTC
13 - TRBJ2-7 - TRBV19 CASSTGTIYEQYF TGTGCCAGTAGCACCGGGACAATCTACGAGCAGTACTTC
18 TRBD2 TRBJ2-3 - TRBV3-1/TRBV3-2 CASSPRVAGGTSTDTQYF TGTGCCAGCAGCCCCAGGGTAGCGGGGGGCACTAGCACAGATACGCAGTATTTT
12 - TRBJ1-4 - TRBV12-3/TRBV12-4 CASRPGGEKLFF TGTGCCAGCAGGCCCGGAGGTGAAAAACTGTTTTTT
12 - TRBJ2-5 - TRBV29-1 CSVDGHQETQYF TGCAGCGTTGATGGACATCAAGAGACCCAGTACTTC
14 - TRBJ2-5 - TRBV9 CASSFGQSQETQYF TGTGCCAGCAGCTTCGGACAGAGTCAAGAGACCCAGTACTTC
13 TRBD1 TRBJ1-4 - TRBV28 CASSSPPQGKLFF TGTGCCAGCAGTTCTCCCCCACAGGGGAAACTGTTTTTT
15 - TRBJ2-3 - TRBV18 CASSPGLPSTDTQYF TGTGCCAGCTCACCGGGACTTCCTAGCACAGATACGCAGTATTTT
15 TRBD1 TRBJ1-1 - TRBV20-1 CSASSRGLEGTEAFF TGCAGTGCTAGTTCCAGGGGGCTGGAGGGAACTGAAGCTTTCTTT
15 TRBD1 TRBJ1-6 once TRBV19 CASRQTGPDNSPLHF TGTGCCAGTAGGCAGACAGGGCCGGATAATTCACCCCTCCACTTT
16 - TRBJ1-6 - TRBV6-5 CASSLKDSSYNSPLHF TGTGCCAGCAGTTTAAAGGACAGCTCCTATAATTCACCCCTCCACTTT
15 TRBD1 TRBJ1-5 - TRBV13 CASSRRTGNNQPQHF TGTGCCAGCAGCCGTAGGACAGGGAACAATCAGCCCCAGCATTTT
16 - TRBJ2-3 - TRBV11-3 CASSLHRGISTDTQYF TGTGCCAGCAGCCTCCACCGGGGGATTAGCACAGATACGCAGTATTTT
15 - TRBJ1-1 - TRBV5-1 CASSLDRGSIAEAFF TGCGCCAGCAGCTTGGATCGGGGGAGTATCGCTGAAGCTTTCTTT
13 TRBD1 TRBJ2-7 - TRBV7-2 CASSRQGPHEQYF TGTGCCAGCAGCCGACAGGGCCCCCACGAGCAGTACTTC
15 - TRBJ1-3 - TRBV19 CASSVKQFSGNTIYF TGTGCCAGTAGTGTTAAGCAATTCTCTGGAAACACCATATATTTT
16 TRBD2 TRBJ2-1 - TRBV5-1 CASSRGLAGVDNEQFF TGCGCCAGCAGCAGGGGACTAGCGGGGGTTGACAATGAGCAGTTCTTC
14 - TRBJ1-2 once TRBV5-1 CASSKDTSNYGYTF TGCGCCAGCTCTAAGGACACCTCGAACTATGGCTACACCTTC
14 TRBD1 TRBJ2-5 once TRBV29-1 CSVEGDRGRETQYF TGCAGCGTTGAAGGTGACAGGGGGCGCGAGACCCAGTACTTC
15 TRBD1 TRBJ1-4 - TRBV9 CASSVAPGQGEKLFF TGTGCCAGCAGCGTAGCCCCGGGACAGGGTGAAAAACTGTTTTTT
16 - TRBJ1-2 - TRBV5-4 CASSPGSTAFYDGYTF TGTGCCAGCAGCCCAGGTTCCACAGCTTTCTATGATGGCTACACCTTC
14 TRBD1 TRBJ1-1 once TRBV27 CASSARGSDTEAFF TGTGCCAGCAGTGCCAGGGGGTCGGACACTGAAGCTTTCTTT
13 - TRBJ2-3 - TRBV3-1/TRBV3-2 CASSQGGGTTQYF TGTGCCAGCAGCCAAGGGGGAGGTACGACGCAGTATTTT
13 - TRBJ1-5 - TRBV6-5 CASSYSVGEPQHF TGTGCCAGCAGTTACTCGGTAGGGGAGCCCCAGCATTTT
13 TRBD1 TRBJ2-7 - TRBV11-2 CASSLGPGGEQYF TGTGCCAGCAGCTTAGGCCCAGGGGGCGAGCAGTACTTC
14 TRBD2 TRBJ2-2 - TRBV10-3 CATERGPNTGELFF TGTGCCACCGAGCGGGGACCGAACACCGGGGAGCTGTTTTTT
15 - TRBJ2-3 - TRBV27 CASSFGGALGDTQYF TGTGCCAGCAGTTTTGGCGGGGCCCTGGGGGATACGCAGTATTTT
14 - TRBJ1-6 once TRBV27 CASSLTVYNSPLHF TGTGCCAGCAGTTTAACAGTCTATAATTCACCCCTCCACTTT
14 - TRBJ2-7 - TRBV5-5 CASSLEHSYYEQYF TGTGCCAGCAGCTTGGAGCACAGCTACTACGAGCAGTACTTC
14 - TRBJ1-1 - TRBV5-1 CASSLPTQGTEAFF TGCGCCAGCAGCCTGCCGACCCAGGGGACTGAAGCTTTCTTT
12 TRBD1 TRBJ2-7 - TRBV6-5 CASRDRGYEQYF TGTGCCAGCCGGGACAGGGGGTACGAGCAGTACTTC
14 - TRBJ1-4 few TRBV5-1 CASSPTADEEKLFF TGCGCCAGCAGCCCGACAGCCGACGAAGAAAAACTGTTTTTT
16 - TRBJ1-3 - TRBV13 CASSHRVFGSGNTIYF TGTGCCAGCAGCCACCGGGTCTTCGGCTCTGGAAACACCATATATTTT
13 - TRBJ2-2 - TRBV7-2 CASSLQGTGELFF TGTGCCAGCAGCCTACAGGGAACCGGGGAGCTGTTTTTT
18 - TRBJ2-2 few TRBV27 CASSLLIRQATNTGELFF TGTGCCAGCAGTTTATTAATACGACAGGCGACGAACACCGGGGAGCTGTTTTTT
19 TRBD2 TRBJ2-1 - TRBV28 CASSLPRLAGRSSYNEQFF TGTGCCAGCAGTTTACCACGACTAGCGGGGCGTAGCTCCTACAATGAGCAGTTCTTC
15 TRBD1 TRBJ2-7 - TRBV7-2 CASSFAGTGSNEQYF TGTGCCAGCAGCTTCGCCGGGACAGGGTCCAACGAGCAGTACTTC
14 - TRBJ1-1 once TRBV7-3 CASSFRQINTEAFF TGTGCCAGCAGCTTTCGCCAGATCAACACTGAAGCTTTCTTT
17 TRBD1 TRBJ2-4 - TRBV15 CATSRDLFLGTENIQYF TGTGCCACCAGCAGAGATTTATTCCTTGGGACAGAAAACATTCAGTACTTC
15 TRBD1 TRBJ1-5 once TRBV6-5 CASSYRTGNNQPQHF TGTGCCAGCAGTTACCGGACAGGGAACAATCAGCCCCAGCATTTT
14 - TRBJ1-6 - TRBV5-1 CASSLGDYNSPLHF TGCGCCAGCAGCTTGGGAGACTATAATTCACCCCTCCACTTT
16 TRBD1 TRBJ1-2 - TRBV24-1 CATSASFDRGHNGYTF TGTGCCACCAGTGCTTCCTTCGACAGGGGGCATAATGGCTACACCTTC
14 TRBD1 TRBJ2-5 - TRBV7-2 CASTNSRGLETQYF TGTGCCAGCACTAACTCCAGGGGGCTGGAGACCCAGTACTTC
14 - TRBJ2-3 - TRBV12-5 CASGLPVRTDTQYF TGTGCTAGTGGTTTACCGGTTCGAACAGATACGCAGTATTTT